This T cell receptor beta chain emerged from a study of blood T cell repertoires in COVID-19 (dated by TCRdb to the early 2020s). Concerning the study at large: Samples from collaborators originated in the United States, Italy and Spain and spanned both the acute and convalescent phases of COVID-19. The material from the prospective study consisted of cDNA or gDNA derived from T cells, B-cell-depleted T cells, or PBMCs. The sample metadata nearly always contained a de-identified subject ID, COVID-19 status, age in years and sex. The repertoires were released in a freely available public database intended as a resource for research on the immune response to SARS-CoV-2. Deeply sampled blood TCRbeta repertoires from subjects exposed to, actively infected with, or recovered from COVID-19 were included in the dataset. Samples came from the ongoing ImmuneRACE study (first 160 participants) plus 1,254 subjects from 6 global collaborators. HLA class I and class II types, where available, came from metadata supplied by the sample provider rather than from assay-based typing.

The paper's findings and limits, for the study overall: How much clinical and demographic metadata was included differed by source and by participant, and the metadata was provided uncurated.

Measured from the cysteine to the phenylalanine, the CDR3 is 16 residues long. CDR3 DNA is the only sequence kept; it has 48 bases, read in frame from the first base. The germline V gene (reference sequence) provides CDR1 LGHDT and CDR2 YNNKEL. V ends up 1 base short and J 5 bases short, with an unmatched junction base count of 9. The immunoSEQ Assay, a bias-controlled multiplex PCR, was used to amplify TCRbeta CDR3 regions from genomic DNA. The published analysis was carried out like this. Within the assay, amplification of reference gene primers was used to estimate how many nucleated cells each sample contained. To quantify the absolute abundance of each unique TCRbeta CDR3 rearrangement, sequence reads were collapsed and filtered. For each sample, productive Simpson clonality was calculated as the square root of Simpson's diversity index across productive rearrangements. Imported from immuneACCESS, the table was reduced by TCRdb to in-frame sequences with V and J called. These copies leave out some clones; in studies compared against another copy, an unresolved V gene accounts for under half, and the cause of the remainder is not known. The V and J calls and the clone size are those of that table, but D and trimming were determined from the DNA. This sample comprises 55,000 to 80,000 clones, approximately 82% of them detected only once. The top ten clones comprise roughly 5.3% of the sample.

The collaborating institutions used their own protocols to collect whole blood in K2EDTA tubes. For TCRbeta analysis, collaborators shipped samples in one of three forms: frozen whole blood, isolated PBMCs, or DNA extracted from either of those sample types. Details on this clone: Its antigen has not been determined. Per-base quality was not reported, and no clone a single base away is much larger than it.

This clonotype originated in a man in his fifties with active COVID-19. In this chain, TRBV3-1 (or the pseudogene TRBV3-2) is recombined with TRBJ2-5; TRBD2 fits 8 bases in the junction. Sequenced: peripheral blood. The CDR3 protein is CASSQVPPGGRETQYF. DNA sequence: TGTGCCAGCAGCCAAGTTCCCCCGGGGGGGCGGGAGACCCAGTACTTC.